The rows below give T cell receptor beta chains drawn from one sample of a study of identical twins. TCRdb independently ran MiXCR on the 5' RACE reads; one entry per CDR3 protein. The sample lists under 450,000 distinct CDR3 sequences, around a sixth occurring once. The sequencing input was naive T cells sorted from blood. The receptors here all came from a middle-aged man in good health. The CDR3 runs from the conserved cysteine through the conserved F or W. D genes are given only for firm matches. A clone size is listed for some rows: how often the clone was seen (once, few, many), or a class if it is expanded.

d_gene	v_gene	j_gene	abundance	CDR3nt	CDR3aa
-	TRBV20-1	TRBJ2-3	-	TGCAGTGCTGCCCCCAATGGAGGGGTCGAAGATACGCAGTATTTT	CSAAPNGGVEDTQYF
TRBD1	TRBV7-9	TRBJ1-1	-	TGTGCCAGCAGCAAGACAGGGGGCGAGGGCACTGAAGCTTTCTTT	CASSKTGGEGTEAFF
-	TRBV6-1	TRBJ2-3	-	TGTGCCAGCAGAGACATGTATAGCACAGATACGCAGTATTTT	CASRDMYSTDTQYF
-	TRBV20-1	TRBJ2-3	few	TGCAGTGCTAGACGACCCATTGGGGGCCCAGATACGCAGTATTTT	CSARRPIGGPDTQYF
TRBD1	TRBV24-1	TRBJ2-4	-	TGTGCCACCAGTCCAGGGGGCGTGGGAGGACCCCTTCACGCCAAAAACATTCAGTACTTC	CATSPGGVGGPLHAKNIQYF
-	TRBV3-1	TRBJ2-3	-	TGTGCCAGCAGCAAAGGGACAGATACGCAGTATTTT	CASSKGTDTQYF
TRBD2	TRBV7-7	TRBJ2-3	few	TGTGCTAGCAGCCCACTAGCGGGGGGACACAATGGAGTGGCGCAGTATTTT	CASSPLAGGHNGVAQYF
TRBD2	TRBV9	TRBJ2-7	-	TGTGCCAGCAGCGCGACTAGCGGGCCAACACCAGCCTACGAGCAGTACTTC	CASSATSGPTPAYEQYF
-	TRBV7-8	TRBJ2-1	-	TGTGCCAGCAGCCCGAGTCACCTGAGCTCCTACAATGAGCAGTTCTTC	CASSPSHLSSYNEQFF
-	TRBV5-1	TRBJ2-5	few	TGCGCCAGCAGCTGGGAACTTGGGGGCCAAGAGACCCAGTACTTC	CASSWELGGQETQYF
TRBD1	TRBV24-1	TRBJ2-2	many	TGTGCCACCAGTGACCGTCCCGGGACAGGGTCCGGGGAGCTGTTTTTT	CATSDRPGTGSGELFF
-	TRBV7-2	TRBJ2-7	many	TGTGCCAGCAGCCCCCGGGACTTTCAATACGAGCAGTACTTC	CASSPRDFQYEQYF
TRBD1	TRBV25-1	TRBJ2-1	-	TGTGCCAGCAGTGAACTGGGACAGGGGCCGTACAGCTCCTACAATGAGCAGTTCTTC	CASSELGQGPYSSYNEQFF
-	TRBV6-5	TRBJ2-7	-	TGTGCCAGCAGCGACGAATTCGGCGAGCAGTACTTC	CASSDEFGEQYF
-	TRBV12-3/TRBV12-4	TRBJ2-3	-	TGTGCCAGCATGGGCGATACAGATACGCAGTATTTT	CASMGDTDTQYF
TRBD1	TRBV4-1	TRBJ1-6	many	TGCGCCAGCAGCCAAGGATTCTCCGGGACAGGGGTCTCACCCCTCCACTTT	CASSQGFSGTGVSPLHF
-	TRBV27	TRBJ2-7	few	TGTGCCAGCAGTTTATCGGCGGGACTCACCTACGAGCAGTACTTC	CASSLSAGLTYEQYF
-	TRBV6-1	TRBJ1-2	-	TGTGCCAGCAGTCGGACAGCTAACTATGGCTACACCTTC	CASSRTANYGYTF
-	TRBV25-1	TRBJ1-1	many	TGTGCCAGCAGTGAATTCGGGCTGCGGGGGGAAGCTTTCTTT	CASSEFGLRGEAFF
TRBD2	TRBV7-3	TRBJ2-3	-	TGTGCCAGCAGCTATGTAGCGGGAGGGCGAGATACGCAGTATTTT	CASSYVAGGRDTQYF
-	TRBV7-2	TRBJ1-4	many	TGTGCCAGCAGCTTAGACCCTGCAACTAATGAAAAACTGTTTTTT	CASSLDPATNEKLFF
-	TRBV9	TRBJ2-1	few	TGTGCCAGCAGCCCTCGACTAAGCGGCTCCTACAATGAGCAGTTCTTC	CASSPRLSGSYNEQFF
-	TRBV4-2	TRBJ2-5	-	TGTGCCAGCAGCCAAGACCAAGCCGGAGAGACCCAGTACTTC	CASSQDQAGETQYF
TRBD1	TRBV7-2	TRBJ1-4	few	TGTGCCAGCAGCTTAGACGAGGGGGCTAGTGAAAAACTGTTTTTT	CASSLDEGASEKLFF
-	TRBV6-5	TRBJ2-5	few	TGTGCCAGCAGTTACGGGCTAGCCCTAGTTGAGACCCAGTACTTC	CASSYGLALVETQYF
TRBD1	TRBV24-1	TRBJ2-3	few	TGTGCCACCAGTGATTCGGGACAGGGGGATACGCAGTATTTT	CATSDSGQGDTQYF
-	TRBV20-1	TRBJ1-5	-	TGCAGTGCTAGAGATCTTACAGTGAATCAGCCCCAGCATTTT	CSARDLTVNQPQHF
TRBD1	TRBV3-1	TRBJ2-3	-	TGTGCCAGCAGCCAAGTCCTACAGGGGGCAGATACGCAGTATTTT	CASSQVLQGADTQYF
-	TRBV19	TRBJ2-1	few	TGTGCCAGTAGTATCCTAGCGACCTACAATGAGCAGTTCTTC	CASSILATYNEQFF
-	TRBV10-3	TRBJ1-2	few	TGTGCCATCAGTGAGTCGAGTCAGGGTCTGAGTGGCTACACCTTC	CAISESSQGLSGYTF
-	TRBV6-1	TRBJ2-3	-	TGTGCCAGCAGTGAGGTTGACAGTGTCACAGATACGCAGTATTTT	CASSEVDSVTDTQYF
-	TRBV12-1	TRBJ2-1	-	TGTGCCAGCAGCTTTACAGAGCAGTTCTTC	CASSFTEQFF
-	TRBV4-3	TRBJ2-1	-	TGCGCCAGCAGCCAAGAACCAAATCCAGGGGCGGTCAATGAGCAGTTCTTC	CASSQEPNPGAVNEQFF
-	TRBV29-1	TRBJ2-2	-	TGCAGCGTTGCGTCCGGGTGGGCCGGGGAGCTGTTTTTT	CSVASGWAGELFF
-	TRBV29-1	TRBJ1-6	-	TGCAGCGTTGAAGATGGGGGCATAATTCCCTCCTATAATTCACCCCTCCACTTT	CSVEDGGIIPSYNSPLHF
TRBD1	TRBV4-1	TRBJ1-1	-	TGCGCCAGCAGCCAATGGGACAGAATGAACACTGAAGCTTTCTTT	CASSQWDRMNTEAFF
-	TRBV7-9	TRBJ2-1	-	TGTGCCAGCAGCTTGACATTGAGTCGGGATGAGCAGTTCTTC	CASSLTLSRDEQFF
-	TRBV20-1	TRBJ2-3	-	TGCAGTGCTAGTGGGGAAGCTAGCACAGATACGCAGTATTTT	CSASGEASTDTQYF
TRBD2	TRBV6-2/TRBV6-3	TRBJ2-1	-	TGTGCCAGCAGTTACCCTAGCGGGAGTAGAGATGAGCAGTTCTTC	CASSYPSGSRDEQFF
TRBD1	TRBV20-1	TRBJ2-5	many	TGCAGTGCTAGAGACCGCTACAGGGGATCAGGGGAGACCCAGTACTTC	CSARDRYRGSGETQYF
-	TRBV4-2	TRBJ2-7	-	TGTGCCAGCAGCGGGGGCGACGAGCAGTACTTC	CASSGGDEQYF
-	TRBV4-2	TRBJ2-5	few	TGTGCCAGCAGCCAAGTGATAGGCCCGGAGACCCAGTACTTC	CASSQVIGPETQYF
-	TRBV20-1	TRBJ2-7	-	TGCAGTGCTTTTGGGATGTCCTACGAGCAGTACTTC	CSAFGMSYEQYF
-	TRBV4-3	TRBJ2-5	many	TGCGCCAGCAGCCCGAACGGCCTGGAGTGGGAGACCCAGTACTTC	CASSPNGLEWETQYF
TRBD2	TRBV10-3	TRBJ2-1	many	TGTGCCATCAGTGAGAGGCGGGGGACTTACAATGAGCAGTTCTTC	CAISERRGTYNEQFF
TRBD2	TRBV5-6	TRBJ2-3	-	TGTGCCAGCAGCTTGGGACTAGCGGAGATAAGCACAGATACGCAGTATTTT	CASSLGLAEISTDTQYF
TRBD1	TRBV5-1	TRBJ1-4	many	TGCGCCAGCAGCCCAGGGGAAGGACAGGCTAATGAAAAACTGTTTTTT	CASSPGEGQANEKLFF